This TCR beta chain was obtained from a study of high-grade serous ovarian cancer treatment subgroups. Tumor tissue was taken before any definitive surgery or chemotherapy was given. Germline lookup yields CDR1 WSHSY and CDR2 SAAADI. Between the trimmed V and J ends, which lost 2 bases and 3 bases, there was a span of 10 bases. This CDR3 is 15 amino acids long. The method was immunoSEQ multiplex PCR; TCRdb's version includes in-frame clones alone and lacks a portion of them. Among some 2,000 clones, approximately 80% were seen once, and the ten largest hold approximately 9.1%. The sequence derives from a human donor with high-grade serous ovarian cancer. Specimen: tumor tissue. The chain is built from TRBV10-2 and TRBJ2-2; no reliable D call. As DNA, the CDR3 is TGCGCCAGCAGTGAGCTCTACGGTTACACCGGGGAGCTGTTTTTT. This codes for CASSELYGYTGELFF.